These 18 T cell receptor beta chains share one sample of origin, sequenced in a study of shared clonotypes between healthy human individuals. Sequenced by immunoSEQ multiplex PCR; TCRdb stores in-frame clones only, minus some. The sample shows about 2.4 million clones, 93% of them seen only once. The sequenced sample was naive CD4+ T cells from PBMCs. Described subset: CD45RA+ positively selected. The receptors derive from a man in his late teens or twenties in good health. Some clones in this sample may be carry-over from other donors' samples.

This clone has just a few counts. The V gene is TRBV30, the J gene TRBJ1-1; 8 bases line up with TRBD1. CDR1 GTSNPN and CDR2 SVGIG come from the germline V gene (reference sequence). The CDR3 covers 13 residues. With V trimmed by 2 bases and J by 4 bases, 3 bases remained unmatched. Here the CDR3 DNA reads TGTGCCTGGAGTACCACAGGGGGCACTGAAGCTTTCTTT. This gives the protein CAWSTTGGTEAFF. The entire variable domain, with the rest obtained from reference TRBV30 and TRBJ1-1, is as follows: SQTIHQWPATLVQPVGSPLSLECTVEGTSNPNLYWYRQAAGRGLQLLFYSVGIGQISSEVPQNLSASRPQDRQFILSSKKLLLSDSGFYLCAWSTTGGTEAFFGQGTRLTVV.

V is TRBV10-2 and J is TRBJ1-1, with D tentatively TRBD1 (6 bases). Germline-derived CDR1 and CDR2 are WSHSY and SAAADI. Trimming stripped 5 bases from V and 0 bases from J, with 7 bases between. This CDR3 spans 13 amino acids. CDR3 nucleotide sequence: TGCGCCAGCAGTACAGGGTTGAACACTGAAGCTTTCTTT. Translating gives CASSTGLNTEAFF.

This rearrangement joins TRBV6-6 to TRBJ2-1, with D perhaps matching TRBD2 (5 bases). V lost 5 bases, J lost 3 bases, and 11 bases lay in between. Germline CDR1 and CDR2: MNHNY and SVGAGI (reference sequence). The CDR3 spans 14 residues. The CDR3 nucleotides are TGTGCCAGCAGTAGTAGAGGGAACTACAATGAGCAGTTCTTC. It is translated as CASSSRGNYNEQFF.

The rearrangement links TRBV9 to TRBJ2-4, with a weak D call TRBD2 (6 bases). The CDR3 extends over 15 amino acids. Germline CDR1 reads SGDLS; CDR2 reads YYNGEE. Trimming took 0 bases from V and 5 from J, leaving 12 bases between them. CDR3 bases: TGTGCCAGCAGCGTAGGTGGGGGGATAGAAAACATTCAGTACTTC. Its translation is CASSVGGGIENIQYF.

The chain links TRBV28 to TRBJ1-1, with 8 positions matching TRBD1. The CDR3 spans 14 residues. CDR1 is MDHEN and CDR2 is SYDVKM in the germline V gene. V dropped 8 bases and J dropped 5; count of bases not matched to a gene: 10. The DNA of the CDR3 is TGTGCCAGCCGCCTCAACAGGGGGTGGACTGAAGCTTTCTTT. Residues: CASRLNRGWTEAFF. Full variable domain (outside the CDR3, taken from reference TRBV28 and TRBJ1-1): DVKVTQSSRYLVKRTGEKVFLECVQDMDHENMFWYRQDPGLGLRLIYFSYDVKMKEKGDIPEGYSVSREKKERFSLILESASTNQTSMYLCASRLNRGWTEAFFGQGTRLTVV.

The V and J genes are TRBV30 and TRBJ2-5, with TRBD2 as a possible D gene (5 bases). The CDR3 consists of 15 residues. The germline CDR1 and CDR2 sequences are GTSNPN and SVGIG (reference sequence). Trimming pared 0 bases from V and 5 bases from J, leaving 16 bases between. CDR3 sequence (DNA): TGTGCCTGGAGTGTACTATCCGGGCAGCGGGAGACCCAGTACTTC. Protein product: CAWSVLSGQRETQYF.

This chain links TRBV28 with TRBJ2-3, with TRBD2 matching over 11 bases. The V gene's germline CDR1 is MDHEN and CDR2 SYDVKM. The ends lost 6 bases at V and 2 bases at J; junction bases unmatched: 19. The CDR3 covers 20 residues. CDR3 in amino acids: CASSYTGRGGTSGLTDTQYF. The DNA of the CDR3 is TGTGCCAGCAGCTATACGGGTCGCGGAGGGACTAGCGGACTCACAGATACGCAGTATTTT.

V usage is TRBV6-5 and J usage is TRBJ2-2; 8 bases map to TRBD2. This CDR3 region has 15 residues. V lost 0 bases and J lost 6; bases outside the gene matches: 3. CDR1 is MNHEY and CDR2 is SVGAGI in the germline V gene. CDR3 bases: TGTGCCAGCAGTTACTCGAGCGGGGGCCCCGGGGAGCTGTTTTTT. It translates to CASSYSSGGPGELFF.

The chain recombines TRBV7-8 with TRBJ2-2; the match to TRBD1 covers 7 bases. V lost 5 bases and J lost 7; bases outside the gene matches: 10. Per the germline V gene, CDR1 is SGHVS and CDR2 is FQNEAQ. The CDR3 spans 15 residues. CDR3: CASSRTGPGGGELFF. CDR3 bases: TGTGCCAGCAGCCGAACAGGGCCAGGGGGCGGGGAGCTGTTTTTT.

Worth noting for this clone: This sample also contains other DNA sequences that code for the same CDR3. The J gene is TRBJ1-1, the V gene TRBV18; D remains unclear. Trimming removed 3 bases from V and 1 base from J, with 9 bases in between. The germline CDR1 and CDR2 sequences are KGHSH and LQKENI. The CDR3 contains 14 residues. CDR3 coding DNA: TGTGCCAGCTCACCGGCAGGCCAGAACACTGAAGCTTTCTTT. As protein: CASSPAGQNTEAFF.

This chain connects TRBV5-4 to TRBJ2-1; D is perhaps TRBD1 (5 bases). This CDR3 has 14 amino acids. CDR1 is SGHNT, CDR2 YYREEE, per germline (reference sequence). Trimming took 7 bases from V and 1 from J, leaving 12 bases between them. In DNA form, the CDR3 reads TGTGCCAGCTCGGCGCAGGGTTCCTACAATGAGCAGTTCTTC. Translated, it gives CASSAQGSYNEQFF.

The chain links TRBV28 to TRBJ2-7, with TRBD1 as a possible D gene (5 bases). V was pared by 10 bases and J by 6 bases, with 13 bases between. CDR1 and CDR2 (germline): MDHEN, SYDVKM. There are 11 residues in the CDR3. The CDR3: CATWGRAEQYF. Here the CDR3 DNA reads TGTGCCACCTGGGGCAGGGCCGAGCAGTACTTC.

This chain connects TRBV18 to TRBJ2-1, with TRBD2 matching over 15 bases. Trimming removed 4 bases from V and 9 bases from J; junction bases left unmatched: 4. CDR1 is KGHSH, CDR2 LQKENI, per germline. This CDR3 region has 15 residues. The CDR3 reads CASSLGTSGRSEQFF. The CDR3 DNA reads TGTGCCAGCTCACTTGGGACTAGCGGGAGGAGTGAGCAGTTCTTC.

The chain recombines TRBV6-5 with TRBJ1-6; 9 bases align to TRBD1. This CDR3 is 15 amino acids long. J was trimmed by 7 bases and V by 4 bases; bases with no gene match: 5. Germline V gene sequence: CDR1 MNHEY, CDR2 SVGAGI. The CDR3 protein is CASSSLGQGNSPLHF. The CDR3 region has the DNA TGTGCCAGCAGTTCGCTCGGACAGGGGAATTCACCCCTCCACTTT.

The DNA for the CDR3 is TGTGCCAGTAGTAATGACAGGGGAACAGGGACTGAAGCTTTCTTT. Its protein product is CASSNDRGTGTEAFF. V usage is TRBV19 and J usage is TRBJ1-1, with TRBD1 matching 8 bases. The CDR3 runs to 15 residues. V lost 4 bases to trimming and J lost 5 bases; unmatched junction nucleotides: 9. Per the germline V gene, CDR1 is LNHDA and CDR2 is SQIVND (reference sequence).

The chain uses TRBV30 and TRBJ2-1; TRBD2 agrees at 11 bases. This CDR3 has 18 amino acids. V lost 3 bases and J lost 6; bases outside the gene matches: 16. Germline loops: CDR1 GTSNPN, CDR2 SVGIG (reference sequence). In nucleotides, the CDR3 is TGTGCCTGGAGCCCTCCGAGCACTAGCGGGAGATTATTCAATGAGCAGTTCTTC. This sequence encodes CAWSPPSTSGRLFNEQFF.

This chain joins TRBV6-1 and TRBJ2-1; 12 bases map to TRBD2. Trimming removed 4 bases from V and 7 bases from J; junction bases left unmatched: 5. This CDR3 region has 15 residues. CDR1 and CDR2 from the germline V gene are MNHNS and SASEGT. CDR3: CASSVGLAGGNEQFF. The CDR3 DNA reads as TGTGCCAGCAGTGTGGGGCTAGCGGGAGGGAATGAGCAGTTCTTC.

Only one count was recorded for this clone. V gene TRBV11-3 combines with J gene TRBJ2-3, with no clear D. V shed 4 bases and J shed 1 base, with 6 bases lying between them. Germline loops: CDR1 SGHNT, CDR2 YENEEA. The CDR3 sequence is 13 residues long. DNA of the CDR3: TGTGCCAGCAGCTGGACCGGCACAGATACGCAGTATTTT. Translating gives CASSWTGTDTQYF.